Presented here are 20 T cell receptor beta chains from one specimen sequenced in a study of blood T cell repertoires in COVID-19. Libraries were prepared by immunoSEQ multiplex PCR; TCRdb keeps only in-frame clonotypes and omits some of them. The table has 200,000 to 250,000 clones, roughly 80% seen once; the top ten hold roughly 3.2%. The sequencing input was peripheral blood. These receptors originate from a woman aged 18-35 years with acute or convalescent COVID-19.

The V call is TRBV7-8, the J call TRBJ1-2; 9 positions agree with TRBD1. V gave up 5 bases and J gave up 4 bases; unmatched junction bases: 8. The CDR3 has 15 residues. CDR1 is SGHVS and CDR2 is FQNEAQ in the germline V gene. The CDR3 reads CASSEGGQGIYGYTF. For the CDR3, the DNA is TGTGCCAGCAGCGAGGGGGGACAGGGAATCTATGGCTACACCTTC.

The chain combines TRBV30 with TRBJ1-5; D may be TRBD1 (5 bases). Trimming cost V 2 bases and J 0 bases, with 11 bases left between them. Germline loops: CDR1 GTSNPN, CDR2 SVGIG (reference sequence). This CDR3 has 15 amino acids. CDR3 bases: TGTGCCTGGAGTAAAGTTAGGGGTAGCAATCAGCCCCAGCATTTT. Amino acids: CAWSKVRGSNQPQHF.

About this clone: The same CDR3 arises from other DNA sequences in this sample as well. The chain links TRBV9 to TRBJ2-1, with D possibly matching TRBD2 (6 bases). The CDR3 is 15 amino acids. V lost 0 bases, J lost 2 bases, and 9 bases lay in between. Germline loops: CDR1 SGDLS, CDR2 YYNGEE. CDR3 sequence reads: CASSVELAAYNEQFF. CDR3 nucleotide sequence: TGTGCCAGCAGCGTAGAGTTAGCGGCCTACAATGAGCAGTTCTTC.

CDR3: CASSHISVRMSGELFF. CDR3 in DNA: TGTGCCAGCAGCCACATTAGCGTGAGGATGAGCGGGGAGCTGTTTTTT. This chain uses TRBV14 with TRBJ2-2; maybe TRBD2 (5 bases). Per the germline V gene, CDR1 is SGHDN and CDR2 is FVKESK. With 3 bases removed from V and 7 bases from J, the gap between germline ends came to 18 bases. The CDR3 consists of 16 residues.

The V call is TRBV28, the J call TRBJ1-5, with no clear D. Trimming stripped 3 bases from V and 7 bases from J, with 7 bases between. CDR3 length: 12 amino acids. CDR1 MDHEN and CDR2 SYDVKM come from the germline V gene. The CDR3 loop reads CASSFGVQPQHF. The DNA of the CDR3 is TGTGCCAGCAGTTTCGGGGTGCAGCCCCAGCATTTT. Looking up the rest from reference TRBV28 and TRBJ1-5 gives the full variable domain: DVKVTQSSRYLVKRTGEKVFLECVQDMDHENMFWYRQDPGLGLRLIYFSYDVKMKEKGDIPEGYSVSREKKERFSLILESASTNQTSMYLCASSFGVQPQHFGDGTRLSIL.

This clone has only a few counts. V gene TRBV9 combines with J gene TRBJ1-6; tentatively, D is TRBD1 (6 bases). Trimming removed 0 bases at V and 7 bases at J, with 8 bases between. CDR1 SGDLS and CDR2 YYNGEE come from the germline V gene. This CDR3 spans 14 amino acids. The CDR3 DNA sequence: TGTGCCAGCAGCGTAGGGACAGAAAATTCACCCCTCCACTTT. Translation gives CASSVGTENSPLHF. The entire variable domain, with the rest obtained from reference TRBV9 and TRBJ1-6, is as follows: DSGVTQTPKHLITATGQRVTLRCSPRSGDLSVYWYQQSLDQGLQFLIQYYNGEERAKGNILERFSAQQFPDLHSELNLSSLELGDSALYFCASSVGTENSPLHFGNGTRLTVT.

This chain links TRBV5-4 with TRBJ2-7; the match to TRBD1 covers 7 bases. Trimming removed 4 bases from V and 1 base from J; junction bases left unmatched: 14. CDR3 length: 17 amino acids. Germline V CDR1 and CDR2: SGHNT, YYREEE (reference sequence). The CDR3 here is CASSPGWTGLGSYEQYF. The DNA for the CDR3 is TGTGCCAGCAGCCCGGGGTGGACAGGTCTCGGGTCCTACGAGCAGTACTTC.

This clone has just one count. CDR3 region: CASSPRGFMNTEAFF. The CDR3 bases are TGTGCCAGTAGTCCAAGGGGGTTCATGAACACTGAAGCTTTCTTT. The chain employs TRBV19 and TRBJ1-1; perhaps TRBD1 as D (6 bases). Trimming left V 5 bases short and J 0 bases short, with 13 bases between. The germline V gene encodes CDR1 LNHDA and CDR2 SQIVND (reference sequence). This CDR3 comprises 15 residues. The full variable domain, rest sourced from reference TRBV19 and TRBJ1-1, is DGGITQSPKYLFRKEGQNVTLSCEQNLNHDAMYWYRQDPGQGLRLIYYSQIVNDFQKGDIAEGYSVSREKKESFPLTVTSAQKNPTAFYLCASSPRGFMNTEAFFGQGTRLTVV.

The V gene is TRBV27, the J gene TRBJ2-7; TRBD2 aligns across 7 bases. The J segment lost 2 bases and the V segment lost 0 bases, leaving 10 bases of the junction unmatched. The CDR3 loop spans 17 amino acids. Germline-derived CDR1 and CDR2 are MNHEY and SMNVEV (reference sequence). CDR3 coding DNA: TGTGCCAGCAGTTTATCGGGGGGGATATTAAACCCCTACGAGCAGTACTTC. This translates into CASSLSGGILNPYEQYF.

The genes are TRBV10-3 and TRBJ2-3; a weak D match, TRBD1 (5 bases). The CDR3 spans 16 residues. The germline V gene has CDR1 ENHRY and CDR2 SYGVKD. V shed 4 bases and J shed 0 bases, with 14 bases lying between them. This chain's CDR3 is CAISGAVGPSTDTQYF. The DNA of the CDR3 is TGTGCCATCAGTGGGGCGGTGGGGCCTAGCACAGATACGCAGTATTTT.

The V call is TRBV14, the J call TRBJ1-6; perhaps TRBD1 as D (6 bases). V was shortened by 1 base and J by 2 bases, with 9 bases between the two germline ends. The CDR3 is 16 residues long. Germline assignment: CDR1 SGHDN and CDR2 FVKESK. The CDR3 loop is CASSQVTGTYNSPLHF. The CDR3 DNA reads TGTGCCAGCAGCCAAGTAACAGGGACCTATAATTCACCCCTCCACTTT. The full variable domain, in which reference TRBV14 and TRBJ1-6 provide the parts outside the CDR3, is EAGVTQFPSHSVIEKGQTVTLRCDPISGHDNLYWYRRVMGKEIKFLLHFVKESKQDESGMPNNRFLAERTGGTYSTLKVQPAELEDSGVYFCASSQVTGTYNSPLHFGNGTRLTVT.

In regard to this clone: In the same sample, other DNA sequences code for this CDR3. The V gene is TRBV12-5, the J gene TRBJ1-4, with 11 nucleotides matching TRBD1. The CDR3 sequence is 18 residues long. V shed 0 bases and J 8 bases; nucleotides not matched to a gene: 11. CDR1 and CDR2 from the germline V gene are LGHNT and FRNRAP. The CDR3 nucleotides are TGTGCTAGTGGTTTGGTACTAGGGGGGACAGGGGGGCGCGAAAAACTGTTTTTT. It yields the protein CASGLVLGGTGGREKLFF.

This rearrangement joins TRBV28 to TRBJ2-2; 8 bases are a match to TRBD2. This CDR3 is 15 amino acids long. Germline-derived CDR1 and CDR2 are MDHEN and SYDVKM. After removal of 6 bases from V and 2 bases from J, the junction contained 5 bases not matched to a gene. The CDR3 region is CASRAAGGNTGELFF. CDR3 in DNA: TGTGCCAGCAGAGCCGCGGGGGGAAACACCGGGGAGCTGTTTTTT. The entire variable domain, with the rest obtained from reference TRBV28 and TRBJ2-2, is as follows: DVKVTQSSRYLVKRTGEKVFLECVQDMDHENMFWYRQDPGLGLRLIYFSYDVKMKEKGDIPEGYSVSREKKERFSLILESASTNQTSMYLCASRAAGGNTGELFFGEGSRLTVL.

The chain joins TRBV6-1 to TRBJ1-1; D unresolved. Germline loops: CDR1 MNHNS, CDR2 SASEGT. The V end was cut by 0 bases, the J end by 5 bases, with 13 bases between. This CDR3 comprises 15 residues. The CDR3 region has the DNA TGTGCCAGCAGTGAAGCGGTGGCCAGTTGGACTGAAGCTTTCTTT. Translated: CASSEAVASWTEAFF.

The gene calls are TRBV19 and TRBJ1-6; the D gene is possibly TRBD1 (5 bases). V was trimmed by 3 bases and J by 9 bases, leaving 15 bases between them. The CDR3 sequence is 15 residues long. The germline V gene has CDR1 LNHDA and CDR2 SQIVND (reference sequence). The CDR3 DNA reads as TGTGCCAGTAGTATGACCGGGCAGGGAGGTTCACCCCTCCACTTT. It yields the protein CASSMTGQGGSPLHF.

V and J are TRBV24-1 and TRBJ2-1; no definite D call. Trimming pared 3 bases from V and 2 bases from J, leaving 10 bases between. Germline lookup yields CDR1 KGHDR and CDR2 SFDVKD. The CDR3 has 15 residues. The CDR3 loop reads CATSDVDSPYNEQFF. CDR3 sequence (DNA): TGTGCCACCAGTGATGTCGACTCCCCCTACAATGAGCAGTTCTTC.

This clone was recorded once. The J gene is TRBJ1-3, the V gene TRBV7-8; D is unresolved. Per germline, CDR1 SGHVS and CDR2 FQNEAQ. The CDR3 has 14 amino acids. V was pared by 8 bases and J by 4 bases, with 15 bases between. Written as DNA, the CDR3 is TGTGCCAGCCTCCCCGGGAGTCTGGGAAACACCATATATTTT. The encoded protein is CASLPGSLGNTIYF.

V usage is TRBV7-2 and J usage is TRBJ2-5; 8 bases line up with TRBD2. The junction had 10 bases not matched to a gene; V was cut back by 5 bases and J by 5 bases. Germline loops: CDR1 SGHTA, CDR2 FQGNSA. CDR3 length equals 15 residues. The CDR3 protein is CASSRGGGKGETQYF. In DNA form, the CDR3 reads TGTGCCAGCAGCCGGGGGGGCGGGAAGGGGGAGACCCAGTACTTC.

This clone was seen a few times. The CDR3, as DNA: TGTGCCAGCAATCAGGGGGCGGGTCCCTATGGCTACACCTTC. Translation: CASNQGAGPYGYTF. The chain combines TRBV28 with TRBJ1-2; 8 nucleotides align to TRBD1. Per germline, CDR1 MDHEN and CDR2 SYDVKM. This CDR3 spans 14 amino acids. V lost 7 bases, J lost 4 bases, and 8 bases stayed unmatched.

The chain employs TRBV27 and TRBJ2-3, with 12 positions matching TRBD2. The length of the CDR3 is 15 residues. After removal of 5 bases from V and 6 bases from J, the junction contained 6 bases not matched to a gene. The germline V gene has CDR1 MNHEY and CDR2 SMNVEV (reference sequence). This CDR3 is CASSRLAGVRDTQYF. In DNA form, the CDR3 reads TGTGCCAGCAGTAGACTAGCGGGAGTCAGGGATACGCAGTATTTT.